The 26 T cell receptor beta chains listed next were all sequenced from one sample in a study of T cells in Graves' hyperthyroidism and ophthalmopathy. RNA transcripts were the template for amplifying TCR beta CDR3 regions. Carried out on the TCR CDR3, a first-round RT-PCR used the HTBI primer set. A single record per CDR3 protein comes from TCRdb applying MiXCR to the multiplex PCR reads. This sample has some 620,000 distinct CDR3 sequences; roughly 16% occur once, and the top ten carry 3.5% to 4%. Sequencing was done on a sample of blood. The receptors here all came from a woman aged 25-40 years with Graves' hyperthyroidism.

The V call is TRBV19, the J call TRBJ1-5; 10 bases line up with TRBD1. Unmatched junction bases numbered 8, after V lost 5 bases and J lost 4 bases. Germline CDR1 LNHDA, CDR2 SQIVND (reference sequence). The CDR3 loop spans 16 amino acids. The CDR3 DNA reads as TGTGCCAGTAGTTCTCCGGGACAGGGGATGAATCAGCCCCAGCATTTT. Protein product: CASSSPGQGMNQPQHF.

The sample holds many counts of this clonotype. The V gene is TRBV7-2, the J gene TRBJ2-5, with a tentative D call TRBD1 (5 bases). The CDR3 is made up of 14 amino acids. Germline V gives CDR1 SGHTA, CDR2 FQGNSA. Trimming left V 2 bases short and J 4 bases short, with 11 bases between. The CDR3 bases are TGTGCCAGCAGCTTATGGGGCGCGGTAGAGACCCAGTACTTC. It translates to CASSLWGAVETQYF.

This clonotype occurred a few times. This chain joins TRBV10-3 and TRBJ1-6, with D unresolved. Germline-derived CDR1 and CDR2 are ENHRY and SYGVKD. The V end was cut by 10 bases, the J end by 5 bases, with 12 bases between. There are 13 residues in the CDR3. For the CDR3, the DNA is TGTGCCACGACGAAGAGTGATAATTCACCCCTCCACTTT. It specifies CATTKSDNSPLHF.

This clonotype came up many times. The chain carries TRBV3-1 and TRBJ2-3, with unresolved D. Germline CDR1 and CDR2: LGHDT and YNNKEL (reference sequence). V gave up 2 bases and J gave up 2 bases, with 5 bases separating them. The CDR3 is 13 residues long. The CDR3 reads CASSQTITDTQYF. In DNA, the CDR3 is TGTGCCAGCAGCCAAACCATCACAGATACGCAGTATTTT.

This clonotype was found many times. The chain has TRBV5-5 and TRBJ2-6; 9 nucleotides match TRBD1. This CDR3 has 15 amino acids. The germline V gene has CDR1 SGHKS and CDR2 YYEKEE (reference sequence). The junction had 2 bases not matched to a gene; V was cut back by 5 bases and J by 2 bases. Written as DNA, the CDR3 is TGTGCCAGCAGGACAGGGGGTACTGGGGCCAACGTCCTGACTTTC. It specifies CASRTGGTGANVLTF. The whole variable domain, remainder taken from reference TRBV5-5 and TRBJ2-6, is DAGVTQSPTHLIKTRGQQVTLRCSPISGHKSVSWYQQVLGQGPQFIFQYYEKEERGRGNFPDRFSARQFPNYSSELNVNALLLGDSALYLCASRTGGTGANVLTFGAGSRLTVL.

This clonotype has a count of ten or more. CDR3 sequence (DNA): TGTGCCAGCGGGACTAGCGGCGGTGGTGAGCAGTTCTTC. This encodes CASGTSGGGEQFF. V gene TRBV27 combines with J gene TRBJ2-1, with TRBD2 matching over 11 bases. The J segment lost 9 bases and the V segment lost 8 bases, leaving 6 bases of the junction unmatched. CDR1 MNHEY and CDR2 SMNVEV come from the germline V gene (reference sequence). The CDR3 spans 13 residues.

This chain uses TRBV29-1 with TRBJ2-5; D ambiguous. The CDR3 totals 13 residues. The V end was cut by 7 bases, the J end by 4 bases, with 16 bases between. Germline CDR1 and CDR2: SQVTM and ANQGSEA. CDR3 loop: CSAGKSDRETQYF. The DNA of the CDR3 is TGCAGCGCCGGAAAGAGTGACCGAGAGACCCAGTACTTC.

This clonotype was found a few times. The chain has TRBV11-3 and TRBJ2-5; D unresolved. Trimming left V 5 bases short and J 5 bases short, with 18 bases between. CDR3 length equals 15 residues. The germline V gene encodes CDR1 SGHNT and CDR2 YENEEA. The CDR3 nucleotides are TGTGCCAGCAGCCACGGCGGTGGGTCTGGGGAGACCCAGTACTTC. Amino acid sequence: CASSHGGGSGETQYF.

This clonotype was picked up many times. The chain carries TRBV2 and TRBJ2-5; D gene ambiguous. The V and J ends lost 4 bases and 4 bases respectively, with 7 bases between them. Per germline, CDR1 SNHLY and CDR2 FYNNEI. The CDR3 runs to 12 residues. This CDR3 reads CASSAWLETQYF. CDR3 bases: TGTGCCAGCAGTGCTTGGCTAGAGACCCAGTACTTC.

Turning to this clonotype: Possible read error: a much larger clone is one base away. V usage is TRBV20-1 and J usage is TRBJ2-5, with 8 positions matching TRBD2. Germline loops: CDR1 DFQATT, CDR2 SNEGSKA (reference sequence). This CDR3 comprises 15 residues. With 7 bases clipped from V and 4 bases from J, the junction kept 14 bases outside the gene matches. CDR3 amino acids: CSVRYPGGPVETQYF. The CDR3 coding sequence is TGCAGTGTTAGGTATCCGGGAGGGCCAGTAGAGACCCAGTACTTC.

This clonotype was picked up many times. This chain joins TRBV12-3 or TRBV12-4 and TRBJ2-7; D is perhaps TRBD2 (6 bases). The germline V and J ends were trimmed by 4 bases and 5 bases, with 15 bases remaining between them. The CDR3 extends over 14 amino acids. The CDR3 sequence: CASSSLTSWNEQYF. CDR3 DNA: TGTGCCAGCAGTTCGCTGACTAGTTGGAACGAGCAGTACTTC.

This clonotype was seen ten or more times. The CDR3 protein is CSARGPAGELETQYF. CDR3 coding DNA: TGCAGTGCTAGAGGCCCAGCGGGAGAGCTTGAGACCCAGTACTTC. The genes are TRBV20-1 and TRBJ2-5; 8 nucleotides line up with TRBD2. After removal of 1 base from V and 5 bases from J, the junction contained 9 bases not matched to a gene. Germline-derived CDR1 and CDR2 are DFQATT and SNEGSKA (reference sequence). This CDR3 has 15 residues.

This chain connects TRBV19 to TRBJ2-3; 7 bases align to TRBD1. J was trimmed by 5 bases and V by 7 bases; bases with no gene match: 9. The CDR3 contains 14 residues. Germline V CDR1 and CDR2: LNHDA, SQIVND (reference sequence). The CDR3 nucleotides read TGTGCCAGTATTGGGACAGACAAAATAGATACGCAGTATTTT. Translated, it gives CASIGTDKIDTQYF.

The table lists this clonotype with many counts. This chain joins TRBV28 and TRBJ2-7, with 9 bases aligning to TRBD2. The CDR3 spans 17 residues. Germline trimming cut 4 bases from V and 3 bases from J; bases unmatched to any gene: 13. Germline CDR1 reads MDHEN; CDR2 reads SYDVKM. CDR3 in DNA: TGTGCCAGCAGTTCTAATGGGTTAGCGGGAGCCTTCTACGAGCAGTACTTC. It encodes CASSSNGLAGAFYEQYF.

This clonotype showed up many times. The CDR3 loop reads CASSRGQGNYEQYF. Written as DNA, the CDR3 is TGTGCCAGCAGCCGGGGACAGGGGAACTACGAGCAGTACTTC. This sequence joins TRBV12-3 or TRBV12-4 and TRBJ2-7; TRBD1 matches 10 bases. This CDR3 region has 14 residues. V gave up 6 bases and J gave up 3 bases; unmatched junction bases: 5.

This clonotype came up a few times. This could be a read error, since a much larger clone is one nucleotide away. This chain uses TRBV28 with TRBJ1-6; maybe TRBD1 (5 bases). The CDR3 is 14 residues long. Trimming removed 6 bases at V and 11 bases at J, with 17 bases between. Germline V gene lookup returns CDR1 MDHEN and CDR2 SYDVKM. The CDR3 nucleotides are TGTGCCAGCAGACGACAGTCCGTGGATCCACCCCTCCACTTT. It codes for CASRRQSVDPPLHF. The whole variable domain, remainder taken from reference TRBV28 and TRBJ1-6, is DVKVTQSSRYLVKRTGEKVFLECVQDMDHENMFWYRQDPGLGLRLIYFSYDVKMKEKGDIPEGYSVSREKKERFSLILESASTNQTSMYLCASRRQSVDPPLHFGNGTRLTVT.

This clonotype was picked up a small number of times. CDR3 coding DNA: TGTGCCAGCAGACTAGCGGGGGTGGTGAGTCGAGGTCAGCCCCAGCATTTT. Translation gives CASRLAGVVSRGQPQHF. The chain uses TRBV28 and TRBJ1-5, with D possibly being TRBD1 (5 bases). CDR3 length equals 17 residues. The germline gives CDR1 MDHEN, CDR2 SYDVKM. Trimming cost V 6 bases and J 6 bases, with 24 bases left between them. The variable domain in full, completed from reference TRBV28 and TRBJ1-5, reads DVKVTQSSRYLVKRTGEKVFLECVQDMDHENMFWYRQDPGLGLRLIYFSYDVKMKEKGDIPEGYSVSREKKERFSLILESASTNQTSMYLCASRLAGVVSRGQPQHFGDGTRLSIL.

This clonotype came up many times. The CDR3 loop is CASSLRLAGGPYNEQFF. DNA for the CDR3: TGTGCCAGCAGCTTAAGGCTAGCGGGAGGACCCTACAATGAGCAGTTCTTC. The chain is built from TRBV7-2 and TRBJ2-1; TRBD2 matches at 11 bases. This CDR3 has 17 amino acids. V lost 2 bases, J lost 2 bases, and 5 bases stayed unmatched. CDR1 SGHTA and CDR2 FQGNSA come from the germline V gene.

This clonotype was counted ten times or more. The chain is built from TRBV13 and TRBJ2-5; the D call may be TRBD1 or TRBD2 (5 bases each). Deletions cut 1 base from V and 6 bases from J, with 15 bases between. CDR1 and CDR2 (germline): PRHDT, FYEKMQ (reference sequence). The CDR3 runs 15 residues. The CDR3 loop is CASSLDPGTGKTQYF. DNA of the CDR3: TGTGCCAGCAGCTTAGACCCAGGGACGGGGAAGACCCAGTACTTC. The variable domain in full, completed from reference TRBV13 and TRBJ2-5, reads AAGVIQSPRHLIKEKRETATLKCYPIPRHDTVYWYQQGPGQDPQFLISFYEKMQSDKGSIPDRFSAQQFSDYHSELNMSSLELGDSALYFCASSLDPGTGKTQYFGPGTRLLVL.

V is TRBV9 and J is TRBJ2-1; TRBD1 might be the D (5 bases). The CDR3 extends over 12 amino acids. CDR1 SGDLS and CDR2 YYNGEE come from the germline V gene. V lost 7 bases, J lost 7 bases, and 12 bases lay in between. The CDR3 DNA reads TGTGCCAGCGGCTATAGGACAAATGAGCAGTTCTTC. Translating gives CASGYRTNEQFF.

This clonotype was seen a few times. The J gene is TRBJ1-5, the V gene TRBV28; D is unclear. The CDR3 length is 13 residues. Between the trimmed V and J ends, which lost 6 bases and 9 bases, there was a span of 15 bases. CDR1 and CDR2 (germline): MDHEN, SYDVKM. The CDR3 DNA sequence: TGTGCCAGCAGCCTCCCCCCGGGCGGGCCCCAGCATTTT. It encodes CASSLPPGGPQHF.

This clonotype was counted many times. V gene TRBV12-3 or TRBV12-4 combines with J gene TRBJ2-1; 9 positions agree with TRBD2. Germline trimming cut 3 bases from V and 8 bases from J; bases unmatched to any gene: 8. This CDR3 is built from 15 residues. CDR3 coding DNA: TGTGCCAGCAGTTTCCTGGCTAGCGGGAACGATGAGCAGTTCTTC. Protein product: CASSFLASGNDEQFF.

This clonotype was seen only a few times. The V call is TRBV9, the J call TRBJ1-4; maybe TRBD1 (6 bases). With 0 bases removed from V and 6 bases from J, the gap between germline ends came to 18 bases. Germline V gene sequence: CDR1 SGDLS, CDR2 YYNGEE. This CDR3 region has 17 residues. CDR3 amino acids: CASSVGGAGRTDEKLFF. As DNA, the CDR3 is TGTGCCAGCAGCGTAGGTGGGGCAGGCAGGACAGATGAAAAACTGTTTTTT.

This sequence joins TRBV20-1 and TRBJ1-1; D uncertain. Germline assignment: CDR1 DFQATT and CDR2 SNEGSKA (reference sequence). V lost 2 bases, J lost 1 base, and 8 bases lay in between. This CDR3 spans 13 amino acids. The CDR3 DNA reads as TGCAGTGCTAGAATAGAATGGAACACTGAAGCTTTCTTT. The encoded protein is CSARIEWNTEAFF.

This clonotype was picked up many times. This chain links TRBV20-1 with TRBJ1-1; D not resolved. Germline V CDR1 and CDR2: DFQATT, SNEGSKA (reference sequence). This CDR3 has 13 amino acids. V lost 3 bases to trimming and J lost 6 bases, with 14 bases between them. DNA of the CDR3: TGCAGTGCTAGCGCACAGAATTGGGCTGAAGCTTTCTTT. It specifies CSASAQNWAEAFF.

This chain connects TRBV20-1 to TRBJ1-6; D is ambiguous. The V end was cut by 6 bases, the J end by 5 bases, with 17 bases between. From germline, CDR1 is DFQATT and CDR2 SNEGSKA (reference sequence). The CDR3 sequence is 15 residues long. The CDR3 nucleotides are TGCAGTGCGCCTGACAAGGGCCATAATAATTCACCCCTCCACTTT. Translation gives CSAPDKGHNNSPLHF.